This paragraph covers one T cell receptor (beta chain) sequence. The antigen remains undetermined. This CDR3 comprises 15 residues. V was trimmed by 3 bases and J by 0 bases, leaving 14 bases between them. Germline V gene lookup returns CDR1 GTSNPN and CDR2 SVGIG (reference sequence). Investigators isolated RNA and reverse transcribed it into cDNA to act as the sequencing template. Generated by immunoSEQ multiplex PCR, the TCRdb table keeps only in-frame clones and is missing some. The sample lists about 200,000 clones; 50% to 60% were seen once. The sample belongs to a study of CD8+ T cells in alopecia areata. Overall study: Once tofacitinib had been taken for 6 to 18 months, 6 months off drug followed. Study results and limitations: Sequences from scalp samples also cover resident alphabeta T cells of normal skin. Among the top 100, expanded CD8+ clones were significantly decreased by tofacitinib, as was scalp clonality.

Documented treatment: oral pan-JAK inhibitor, 5-10 mg twice daily. The sample here was CD4+ T cells sorted from blood, taken at week 4, from a patient treated with tofacitinib. The chain combines TRBV30 with TRBJ1-2, with no clear D. The TCR originated in a human donor with alopecia areata. CDR3 sequence reads: CAWSRPRPSNYGYTF. CDR3 sequence (DNA): TGTGCCTGGAGCCGGCCCCGGCCGTCTAACTATGGCTACACCTTC.